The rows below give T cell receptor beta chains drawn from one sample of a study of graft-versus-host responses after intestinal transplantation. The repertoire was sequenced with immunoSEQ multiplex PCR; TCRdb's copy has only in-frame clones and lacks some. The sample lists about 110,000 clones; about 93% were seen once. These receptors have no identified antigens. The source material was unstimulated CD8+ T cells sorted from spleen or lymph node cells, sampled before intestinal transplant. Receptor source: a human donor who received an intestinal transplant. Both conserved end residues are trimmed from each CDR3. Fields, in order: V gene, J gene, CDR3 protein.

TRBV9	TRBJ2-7	ASSPAPRPNEQY
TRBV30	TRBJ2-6	AREGTGANVLT
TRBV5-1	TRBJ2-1	ASSLGQGTGEQF
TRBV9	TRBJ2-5	ASSVEDRVFGETQY
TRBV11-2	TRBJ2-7	ASSSTGEQY
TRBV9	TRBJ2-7	ASSSRTGSYEQY
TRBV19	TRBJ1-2	ASSIWSESYGYT
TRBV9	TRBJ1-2	ASSVASYGYT
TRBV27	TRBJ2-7	ASSLAGGAYEQY
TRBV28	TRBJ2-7	ASLGPEPQGYEQY
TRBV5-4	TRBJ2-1	ASSLGGEQF
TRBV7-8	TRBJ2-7	ASRDGLNYEQY
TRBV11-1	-	ASSSRYDEQY
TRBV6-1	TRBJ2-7	ASRGSSPSYEQY
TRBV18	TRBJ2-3	ASSSSAAGLAETASTDTQY